This TCR beta chain was captured by sequencing in a study of T cell responses to AZD1222 COVID-19 vaccine (dated by TCRdb to the early 2020s). Broadly, across the study: Because spike-specific TCR depth and breadth did not differ between the two schedules, AZD1222 recipients who got a second dose at roughly 4 weeks were pooled with those who got a second dose at roughly 12 weeks. A total of around 240 trial participants underwent TCR sequencing, of whom 207 received two doses of AZD1222 and approximately 25 received two doses of the MenACWY control vaccine. Trial participants were enrolled into age subgroups of 18-55, 56-69 and 70-plus years, which contained approximately 150, 28 and 58 TCR-sequenced participants, respectively. General findings and caveats noted by the study authors: Participants were mostly white British, with more females than males. The authors suggested clonal diversity may have been underestimated. Conclusions about previously exposed vaccinees were limited because only six AZD1222 recipients were SARS-CoV-2 seropositive at baseline. Spike-specific TCR breadth and depth rose significantly after two AZD1222 doses compared with day 0 and with MenACWY recipients. The whole spike protein was spanned by vaccine-associated CD4 TCRs, and dominant responses were seen in regions 160-218 and 743-854. The 56-69-year group was small, and its depth increase did not reach significance, likely because of low power. Because no day 14 peak-response samples were available, repertoires were characterized only after the peak T cell response. Nearly half of unique spike-specific TCRs reportedly recognized epitopes outside regions mutated in the B.1.351 and B.1.1.7 variants.

Based on the germline V gene (reference sequence), the CDR1 and CDR2 sequences are LNHDA and SQIVND. The CDR3 covers 14 residues, taking in both the cysteine and the phenylalanine. Left in the record is the CDR3 DNA by itself, 42 bases read in frame from the first base. Trimming takes 7 bases from V and 7 bases from J, and the germline ends sit 19 bases apart. In its sample, this clone was seen once. No antigen is known for it. Per-base quality was not reported, and no clone a single base away is much larger than it. The time point label here, explained by the study, means: baseline before first vaccination. Vaccinee samples came from UK trials COV001 and COV002, including a single-blind randomized controlled phase 2/3 trial of AZD1222 (ChAdOx1 nCoV-19) in healthy adults. For TCRbeta chain sequencing, PBMC samples were collected from trial participants at day 0 and at day 28 after the second dose.

The CDR3 regions of human TCRbeta chains were subjected to immunosequencing. Per the source publication's procedure: Repertoire TCRs were checked for matches against a reference library of SARS-CoV-2-specific TCRs that had been generated using the MIRA antigen-specificity platform. Breadth was defined as the fraction of unique TCRs that were SARS-CoV-2-associated, and depth was defined as the fraction of total T cells that were SARS-CoV-2-associated. Using the MIRA data, each spike-specific TCR was mapped to the spike region that the TCR reacts to and placed in a CD4 or CD8 class. Log10-transformed breadth and depth values were compared by one-way ANOVA with Sidak's multiple comparisons tests. The immuneACCESS repertoire file appears here via TCRdb, limited to in-frame rearrangements. These files lack a portion of the clones; in checked studies, under half of the deficit traces to unresolved V genes, and the cause of the others is not known. The V and J calls and clone size are taken from that table; D and trimming were inferred from the DNA. The sample yields tens of thousands of clones; around 90% were counted once. 4.5% to 6% of the sample is in the top ten clones.

The material sequenced was peripheral blood, taken on day 0 of AZD1222 vaccination. The clonotype was recovered from an adult in good health. The rearrangement joined TRBV19 to TRBJ1-1; the D segment could be TRBD1, given 6 matching bases. Read as DNA, the sequence is TGTGCCAGTAAACCTAGTGGGGGGGCCGGTGAAGCTTTCTTT. This translates into CASKPSGGAGEAFF.